This entry concerns a single T cell receptor beta chain. This clone was found a few times. Its antigen is unknown. Base qualities are not at hand, and no much larger clone is one base apart. The CDR3 measures 15 amino acids from cysteine to phenylalanine. Only the CDR3 DNA stays, 45 bases, in frame from base 1. Via the germline V gene, CDR1 is SGHRS and CDR2 YFSETQ. The library relied on the immunoSEQ multiplex PCR assay. The multiplex PCR relied on a mix of 60 forward primers for TCR Vbeta segments and 13 reverse primers for TCR Jbeta segments. The CDR3 region of rearranged TCR beta genes was amplified from genomic DNA with a multiplex PCR assay. Amplified TCR beta libraries were sequenced as 87-base-pair reads on the Illumina HiSeq System. Per the authors' processing: A later analysis tallied roughly 78 million unique TCR beta chains across the 700 or so repertoires, and approximately 12 million of those chains were shared by two or more donors. A nearest-neighbor algorithm error-corrected the raw reads and collapsed the reads into unique sequences, merging closely related sequences to remove PCR and sequencing errors. CDR3 sequences were aligned to IMGT reference sequences to assign V, D and J gene segments. For a sequence to be retained, a match of at least six nucleotides was required to both a V gene segment and a J gene segment. Rearrangements were called productive when the CDR3 lacked stop codons and stayed in frame with V and J; all others were non-productive. Following IMGT convention, CDR3 was defined as the stretch from the second conserved V-encoded cysteine to the conserved J-encoded phenylalanine. The earlier analysis of about 610 of the donors excluded sequences that lacked an unambiguous match to a single V gene segment. An earlier analysis of 500 to 700 of the donors classified V segments as functional when productive rearrangements were above 56.7% and as segregating when the standard deviation between donors was above 5%. A statistical classification framework was built to diagnose cytomegalovirus status from the catalog of TCR beta chain sequences. In a later analysis, V and J genes were assigned by comparing TCR nucleotide sequences against IMGT/GENE-DB human TR gene sequences. The TCRdist pipeline was used in a later analysis to assign CDR3 sequences and most-parsimonious VDJ recombination scenarios. In a later analysis, each TCR beta chain was defined by its CDR3 amino acid sequence together with its V-gene family, and reads without a unique V-gene family were excluded. As a way to deal with suspected cross-contamination and a sequencing artifact, a later analysis dropped approximately 590 nucleotide sequences that were highly shared and had low generation probability. In a later analysis, a clonal expansion index was calculated for each public chain from normalized within-repertoire ranks of inferred template counts. In a later analysis, generation probabilities were computed with a VDJ recombination model fitted to out-of-frame rearrangements, and the resulting probabilities were checked against IGoR. In a later analysis, hypergeometric tests were used to score TCR-TCR, TCR-HLA and TCR-CMV co-occurrence, with a repertoire-size bias correction applied to TCR pairs. In a later analysis, false discovery rates were estimated by permuting HLA or CMV assignments 20 times. In a later analysis, co-occurring TCRs were grouped with DBSCAN, and TCRdist sequence similarity was added when clustering was performed within HLA-allele-positive subsets. Repertoires with fewer than 30,000 or more than 120,000 public chains were left out of co-occurrence clustering, as were five repertoires with anomalous nucleotide sharing. TCRdb limited this immuneACCESS table to in-frame rearrangements with V and J called. A share of clones is missing; checked studies link under half to unresolved V genes, and the rest is unexplained. D and trimming come from the DNA, and the V and J calls and clone size come from that table. The sample table holds approximately 160,000 clones, of which 64% were seen once. Of the sample, under 3% falls within the top ten clones.

The data were taken from a study of cytomegalovirus exposure and HLA in healthy donors (dated by TCRdb to about 2017). As for the study more broadly: An earlier analysis of approximately 640 of the donors reported roughly 270 Gb of sequence data and 100 million to 140 million unique TCR beta sequences from some 180 million T cells. An early release covering roughly 600 HLA-typed donors comprised 250 to 350 gigabases of sequencing data and approximately 85 million unique TCR sequences. Of the roughly 410 genotyped donors, roughly 80% were placed in the genetic ancestry cluster associated with self-reported Caucasian donors. The study aimed to test whether signatures of past pathogen exposure could be identified by cataloging public T cell receptors. The T cell repertoires of under 700 subjects were profiled by immunosequencing and related to cytomegalovirus serostatus. Along with the approximately 600-subject first cohort, a separate validation cohort of over 90 different subjects was used. To predict cytomegalovirus infection status, the study combined high-throughput TCR immunosequencing, statistical association of individual TCRs with disease status, and machine learning. A later analysis re-examined previously published TCR beta repertoires from about 670 donors and added high-resolution HLA genotyping to investigate patterns of TCR occurrence. In the later analysis, no new phenotypic data were used to find candidate immune exposures; instead, reliance was placed on TCR beta sequences and their occurrence across donors. In an earlier analysis of 500 to 650 of the donors, high-throughput TCR beta sequencing was used to judge whether each TCR beta V gene segment behaved as functional or pseudogenic. Alongside the repertoire data, information on donor age, sex, ethnicity and CMV serostatus was compiled. In a later genetic analysis, genome-wide SNP genotypes for about 65% of the roughly 670 donors were used, and that subset was treated as a discovery cohort. All discovery cohort repertoires had been generated using a single sequencing platform. Class I and class II HLA loci were covered by the typing at four-digit resolution. The number of typed donors differed by locus: about 620-640 for A, B, C, DRB1 and DQB1; 522 for DQA1; 606 for DPA1; and roughly 450 for DPB1. Because of strong linkage in the cohort, five DR-DQ haplotypes were treated as single units for association and clustering. Among 300 to 500 genotyped donors of the cohort, an average of approximately 240,000 unique TCR beta nucleotide sequences was sequenced per donor, of which about 18% were non-productive. Broader findings and caveats from the paper: Sequencing depth was assumed to be roughly uniform across donors in the presence/absence analyses, though that assumption may not hold. The only immune exposure information available for the cohort was CMV serostatus. Broadly in line with IMGT annotations, most TCR beta V segments showed up in productive rearrangements about 87% or about 30% of the time in an earlier analysis of 450 to 600 of the donors. Linkage disequilibrium might explain the correlated functional status among segregating V segments, but an unknown experimental factor could not be excluded. According to a later genetic analysis, donors in an Asian-associated ancestry cluster had fewer N-insertions in productive TCRs than the roughly 700-donor mean. The authors suggested that the approach could potentially be extended to other disease states and immunological phenotypes. Because the 87-base-pair reads could not distinguish some IMGT-functional V segments, including TRBV6-2 and TRBV6-3, those segments were excluded. A later analysis found that TCR association rates varied across HLA loci, with DRB1 alleles showing the most associated TCRs and HLA-C alleles the fewest. In a later analysis, most CMV-associated TCR beta chains were found to appear HLA-restricted, with HLA associations seemingly driven largely by CMV exposure. According to a later analysis, parvovirus B19, influenza, CMV and Epstein-Barr virus appeared linked to several top co-occurrence clusters. In this cohort, only TCR beta chains were sequenced, and detectable features were limited by the absence of alpha or paired-chain data. Most TCR sequences were observed very rarely across donors, whereas some public TCRs were present in many individuals. In both the original and validation cohorts, the classifier was reported to diagnose cytomegalovirus status with high specificity and sensitivity. Because HLA typing was unavailable for some donors at each locus, only the typed subset was used in association tests. Specific HLA alleles were associated with 15,000 to 20,000 TCR beta sequences at a false discovery rate of 0.05 in a later analysis. A cluster of highly shared sequence variants was judged likely to represent a technical artifact of the sequencing pipeline. Because counts were too low, around 18 rarely observed V segments, including chromosome 9 orphons, were left out of the earlier analysis of 587 of the donors. A few of the identified cytomegalovirus-associated TCR beta chains were confirmed in vitro to be specific for cytomegalovirus antigens. A further reported finding was that TCR beta sequences accurately predicted the HLA-A and HLA-B alleles for most subjects in the first cohort. A later analysis found that HLA-associated TCR beta chains were more clonally expanded and had lower generation probabilities than equally common non-associated chains. Strong co-occurrence of HLA alleles, especially DR and DQ, made assigning TCR associations to individual alleles difficult. The study listed approximately 150 TCR beta chains as associated with cytomegalovirus. A later genetic analysis associated a missense DCLRE1C variant with V-gene and J-gene trimming of TCR beta chains, and an independent cohort replicated the association.

In total, over 600 healthy bone marrow donors made up the cohort. Cohort members were all nominally healthy when sampled, although unrecorded immune exposures were likely present. The donor tested CMV seropositive and was one of the 289 seropositive cohort members. A peripheral blood sample was collected from each donor, and TCR beta sequencing was performed on peripheral blood mononuclear cells. Genomic DNA was extracted from the blood cell samples with the Qiagen DNeasy Blood Extraction Kit. This sequence uses TRBV5-1 and TRBJ2-5, and perhaps TRBD1 as D gene, on 5 matching bases. With the DNA end fitting TRBJ2-7 better, the J assignment may be wrong. The sequenced sample was PBMCs. The sequence was collected from a woman aged 25 to 39 in good health and CMV-seropositive. The CDR3 amino acid sequence is: CASSLVIQGRHEQYF. The nucleotides read TGCGCCAGCAGCTTAGTAATCCAGGGAAGACACGAGCAGTACTTC.